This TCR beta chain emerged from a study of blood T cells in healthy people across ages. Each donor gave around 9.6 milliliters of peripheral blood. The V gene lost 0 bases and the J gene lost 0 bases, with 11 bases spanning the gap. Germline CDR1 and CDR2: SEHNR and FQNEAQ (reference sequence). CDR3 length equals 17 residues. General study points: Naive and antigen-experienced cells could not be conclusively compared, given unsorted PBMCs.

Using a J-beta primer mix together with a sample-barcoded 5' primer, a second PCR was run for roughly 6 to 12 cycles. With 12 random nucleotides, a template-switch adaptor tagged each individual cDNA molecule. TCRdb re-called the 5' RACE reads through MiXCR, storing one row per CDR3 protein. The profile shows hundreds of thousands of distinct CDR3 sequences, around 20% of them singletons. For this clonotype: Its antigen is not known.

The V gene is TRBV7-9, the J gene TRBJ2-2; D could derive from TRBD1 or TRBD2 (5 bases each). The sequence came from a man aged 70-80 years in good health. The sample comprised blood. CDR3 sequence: CASSLARRGANTGELFF. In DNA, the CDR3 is TGTGCCAGCAGCTTAGCGCGGAGAGGGGCGAACACCGGGGAGCTGTTTTTT.